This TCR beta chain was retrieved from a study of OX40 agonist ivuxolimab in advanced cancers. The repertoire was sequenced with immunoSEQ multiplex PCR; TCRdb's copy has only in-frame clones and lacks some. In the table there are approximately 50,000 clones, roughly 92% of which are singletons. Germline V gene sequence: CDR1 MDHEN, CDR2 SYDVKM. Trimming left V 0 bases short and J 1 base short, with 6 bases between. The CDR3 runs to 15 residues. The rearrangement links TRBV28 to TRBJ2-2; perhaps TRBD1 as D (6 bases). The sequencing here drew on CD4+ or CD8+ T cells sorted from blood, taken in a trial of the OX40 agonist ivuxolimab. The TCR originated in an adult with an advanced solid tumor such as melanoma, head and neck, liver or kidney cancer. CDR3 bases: TGTGCCAGCAGTTTATGGACAGGGAACACCGGGGAGCTGTTTTTT. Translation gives CASSLWTGNTGELFF.